The sequence of this T cell receptor beta chain was determined in a study of CD8+CD57+ T cells in acquired aplastic anemia. Genomic DNA served as template for TCR beta VDJ and CDR3 profiling. Each CDR3 protein gets one entry after TCRdb re-called the reads with MiXCR. The sample shows about 290,000 distinct CDR3 sequences, 45% to 65% of them seen only once. Deletions cut 6 bases from V and 5 bases from J, with 11 bases between. Germline-derived CDR1 and CDR2 are MNHNY and SVGAGI (reference sequence). The CDR3 runs to 13 residues. With respect to this clonotype: The antigen remains undetermined.

Patients picked for sequencing had shown CD8+CD57+ cell expansion detected by flow cytometry. Findings and caveats of the study: CD8+ Simpson's diversity showed no significant patient-control difference.

The TCR originated in a human donor with aplastic anemia. The sequenced sample was sorted CD4+, CD8+, or CD8+CD57+ T cells (not recorded which) from PBMCs. This chain joins TRBV6-6 and TRBJ1-5, with no clear D. CDR3 DNA: TGTGCCAGCAGCCTAACTTCGGATCAGCCCCAGCATTTT. This encodes CASSLTSDQPQHF.